This T cell receptor beta chain stems from a study of OX40 agonist ivuxolimab in advanced cancers. The table came from immunoSEQ multiplex PCR; TCRdb's copy has only in-frame clones and leaves some out. The sample carries under 15,000 clones, 55% to 75% recorded once. There are 15 residues in the CDR3. Losses at the gene ends were 0 bases for V and 5 bases for J; bases not matched to a gene: 8. Germline values: CDR1 SGHNT, CDR2 YYREEE (reference sequence). Sequencing used CD4+ or CD8+ T cells sorted from blood, obtained in a trial of the OX40 agonist ivuxolimab. The chain has TRBV5-4 and TRBJ2-7, with 7 nucleotides matching TRBD1. This TCR came from an adult with an advanced solid tumor such as melanoma, head and neck, liver or kidney cancer. The chain's CDR3 is CASSLGQGGVHEQYF. The CDR3 DNA sequence: TGTGCCAGCAGCTTGGGACAGGGCGGCGTCCACGAGCAGTACTTC.